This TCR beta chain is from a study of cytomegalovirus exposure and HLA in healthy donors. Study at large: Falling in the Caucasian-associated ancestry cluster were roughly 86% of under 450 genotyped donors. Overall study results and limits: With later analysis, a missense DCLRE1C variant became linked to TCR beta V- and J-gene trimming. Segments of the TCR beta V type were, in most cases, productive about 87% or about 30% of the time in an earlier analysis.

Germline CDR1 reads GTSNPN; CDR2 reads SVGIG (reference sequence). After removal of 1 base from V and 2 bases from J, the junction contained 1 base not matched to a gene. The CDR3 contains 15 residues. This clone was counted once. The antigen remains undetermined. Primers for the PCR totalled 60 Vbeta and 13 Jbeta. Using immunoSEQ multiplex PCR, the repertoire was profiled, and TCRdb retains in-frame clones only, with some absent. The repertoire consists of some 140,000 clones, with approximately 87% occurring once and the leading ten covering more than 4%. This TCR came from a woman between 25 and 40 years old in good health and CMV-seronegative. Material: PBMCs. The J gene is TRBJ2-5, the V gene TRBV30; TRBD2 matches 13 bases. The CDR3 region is CAWSGLAGGQETQYF. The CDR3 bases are TGTGCCTGGAGTGGACTAGCGGGAGGTCAAGAGACCCAGTACTTC.